The 15 T cell receptor beta chains given below trace back to one sample, sequenced in a study of glioma-infiltrating T cells after dendritic cell vaccination. Method: immunoSEQ multiplex PCR; TCRdb's copy keeps in-frame clones and lacks some. The table has around 90,000 clones, over 75% seen once. The time point is: after dendritic cell vaccination, including at tumor progression/relapse. Material: blood, obtained after dendritic cell vaccination. These receptors were taken from a human donor with glioblastoma.

This chain joins TRBV5-6 and TRBJ2-7; TRBD2 matches at 10 bases. Germline lookup yields CDR1 SGHDT and CDR2 YYEEEE. This CDR3 spans 15 amino acids. Germline trimming cut 5 bases from V and 2 bases from J; bases unmatched to any gene: 7. CDR3 DNA: TGTGCCAGCAGATCCCTAGCGGGAGAAGCCTACGAGCAGTACGTC. It yields the protein CASRSLAGEAYEQYV.

The rearrangement uses TRBV27 and TRBJ1-5; weak D call: TRBD1 (6 bases). The V gene's germline CDR1 is MNHEY and CDR2 SMNVEV (reference sequence). V was clipped by 4 bases and J by 5 bases, with 12 bases between them. This CDR3 is built from 14 residues. In nucleotides, the CDR3 is TGTGCCAGCAGTTCAGGGGAAGGTGATCAGCCCCAGCATTTT. Amino acid sequence: CASSSGEGDQPQHF.

This clone was detected only once. The V and J genes are TRBV6-6 and TRBJ2-7; tentatively, D is TRBD2 (5 bases). Germline assignment: CDR1 MNHNY and CDR2 SVGAGI (reference sequence). The CDR3 contains 16 residues. Trimming shortened V by 2 bases and J by 3 bases, and 17 bases separated the two germline ends. CDR3 loop: CASSYGRTHRGYEQYF. Here the CDR3 DNA reads TGTGCCAGCAGTTACGGCCGGACCCACCGGGGCTACGAGCAGTACTTC.

This chain links TRBV7-9 with TRBJ2-7; TRBD2 might be the D (6 bases). Trimming cost V 5 bases and J 4 bases, with 18 bases left between them. CDR3 size: 15 residues. CDR1 and CDR2 from the germline V gene are SEHNR and FQNEAQ (reference sequence). In nucleotides, the CDR3 is TGTGCCAGCAGCGTTTCGGGACTTGGGGGATACGAGCAGTACGTC. It encodes CASSVSGLGGYEQYV.

The chain is built from TRBV7-3 and TRBJ2-2, with TRBD1 as a possible D gene (6 bases). Germline V lookup: CDR1 SGHTA, CDR2 FQGTGA. Trimming took off 5 bases at V and 6 bases at J, with 10 bases between the two ends. This CDR3 spans 13 amino acids. Here the CDR3 reads CASSPNRAGELFF. For the CDR3, the DNA is TGTGCCAGCAGCCCAAACAGGGCCGGGGAGCTGTTTTTT.

This chain connects TRBV5-1 to TRBJ2-7; D is possibly TRBD2 (5 bases). V was shortened by 1 base and J by 1 base, with 9 bases between the two germline ends. The CDR3 consists of 14 residues. Germline CDR1 reads SGHRS; CDR2 reads YFSETQ. CDR3 sequence reads: CASSLYPGSYEQYV. The CDR3 nucleotides read TGCGCCAGCAGCTTGTACCCGGGGTCCTACGAGCAGTACGTC.

The V call is TRBV5-1, the J call TRBJ2-3; D is perhaps TRBD2 (7 bases). Germline CDR1 and CDR2: SGHRS and YFSETQ. This CDR3 is built from 16 residues. The V end was cut by 1 base, the J end by 2 bases, with 14 bases between. Written as DNA, the CDR3 is TGCGCCAGCAGCTTGCGCGGCGGGGGCTACACAGATACGCAGTATTTT. Its protein is CASSLRGGGYTDTQYF.

The rearrangement joins TRBV5-5 to TRBJ2-5, with D possibly being TRBD2 (6 bases). The CDR3 loop spans 14 amino acids. With 5 bases removed from V and 2 bases from J, the gap between germline ends came to 13 bases. The germline V gene encodes CDR1 SGHKS and CDR2 YYEKEE (reference sequence). The CDR3 region is CASRWYGLQETQYF. CDR3 sequence (DNA): TGTGCCAGCAGATGGTATGGACTACAAGAGACCCAGTACTTC.

The chain couples TRBV5-1 to TRBJ2-2, with no clear D. Germline loops: CDR1 SGHRS, CDR2 YFSETQ. Trimming removed 0 bases at V and 7 bases at J, with 4 bases between. The length of the CDR3 is 12 residues. The CDR3: CASSLDNGELFF. CDR3 nucleotides: TGCGCCAGCAGCTTGGACAACGGGGAGCTGTTTTTT.

The chain uses TRBV7-9 and TRBJ2-3; D not certain. In germline, CDR1 is SEHNR, CDR2 FQNEAQ (reference sequence). V lost 5 bases and J 4 bases, leaving 10 bases between the germline ends. This CDR3 is built from 13 residues. The DNA for the CDR3 is TGTGCCAGCAGCCCCGGTATTGCAGATACGCAGTATTTT. This gives the protein CASSPGIADTQYF. The full variable domain, in which reference TRBV7-9 and TRBJ2-3 provide the parts outside the CDR3, is DTGVSQNPRHKITKRGQNVTFRCDPISEHNRLYWYRQTLGQGPEFLTYFQNEAQLEKSRLLSDRFSAERPKGSFSTLEIQRTEQGDSAMYLCASSPGIADTQYFGPGTRLTVL.

The chain joins TRBV5-1 to TRBJ1-2; 8 positions match TRBD1. Germline V CDR1 and CDR2: SGHRS, YFSETQ. There are 16 residues in the CDR3. V lost 4 bases to trimming and J lost 8 bases; unmatched junction nucleotides: 16. The CDR3, as DNA: TGCGCCAGCAGCCCGGGACAGGCGTACGGAACTCTAGGCTACACCTTC. Translated, it gives CASSPGQAYGTLGYTF.

The J gene is TRBJ1-1, the V gene TRBV29-1; D might be TRBD1 (5 bases). From germline, CDR1 is SQVTM and CDR2 ANQGSEA. Trimming left V 6 bases short and J 0 bases short, with 11 bases between. This CDR3 has 13 amino acids. This CDR3 is CSVQGTLNTEAFF. The CDR3 region has the DNA TGCAGCGTGCAGGGAACTTTGAACACTGAAGCTTTCTTT. The full variable domain, with the rest looked up from reference TRBV29-1 and TRBJ1-1, is SAVISQKPSRDICQRGTSLTIQCQVDSQVTMMFWYRQQPGQSLTLIATANQGSEATYESGFVIDKFPISRPNLTFSTLTVSNMSPEDSSIYLCSVQGTLNTEAFFGQGTRLTVV.

This clone was seen once. The chain couples TRBV5-1 to TRBJ2-1, with D perhaps matching TRBD1 (6 bases). Germline lookup yields CDR1 SGHRS and CDR2 YFSETQ. The CDR3 has 17 amino acids. The V end was cut by 0 bases, the J end by 6 bases, with 19 bases between. The CDR3 region has the DNA TGCGCCAGCAGCTTGGGGTCGGGACAACAGGGAATCAATGAGCAGTTCTTC. It encodes CASSLGSGQQGINEQFF.

The chain joins TRBV7-9 to TRBJ2-4; D gene ambiguous. This CDR3 comprises 14 residues. The V and J ends lost 5 bases and 6 bases respectively, with 14 bases between them. Germline lookup yields CDR1 SEHNR and CDR2 FQNEAQ (reference sequence). CDR3 protein: CASSMTESANIQYF. As DNA, the CDR3 is TGTGCCAGCAGCATGACTGAATCGGCAAACATTCAGTACTTC.

The chain recombines TRBV19 with TRBJ1-1; 9 bases fit TRBD1. Per the germline V gene, CDR1 is LNHDA and CDR2 is SQIVND (reference sequence). The V gene end was trimmed by 7 bases and the J gene end by 4 bases; junction bases not matched to a gene: 7. This CDR3 region has 14 residues. CDR3 loop: CASIRDRAGTEAFF. For the CDR3, the DNA is TGTGCCAGTATCAGGGACAGGGCGGGCACTGAAGCTTTCTTT.